These 29 T cell receptor beta chains were sequenced from one sample in a study of cytomegalovirus exposure and HLA in healthy donors. The study ran its PCR with 60 Vbeta and 13 Jbeta primers. The method was immunoSEQ multiplex PCR; TCRdb's version includes in-frame clones alone and lacks a portion of them. The table has about 170,000 clones, 85% seen once. Material: PBMCs. These receptors were collected from a boy younger than 10 in good health and CMV-seronegative.

The rearrangement links TRBV6-5 to TRBJ2-7; maybe TRBD2 (6 bases). The V end lost 5 bases, the J end lost 10 bases, and 15 bases lay between the germline ends. The germline CDR1 and CDR2 sequences are MNHEY and SVGAGI. The CDR3 sequence is 12 residues long. DNA for the CDR3: TGTGCCAGCAGTGAAGACGGCGGGGCTCAGTACTTC. Amino acids: CASSEDGGAQYF.

The chain is built from TRBV7-8 and TRBJ1-6, with D possibly matching TRBD1 (5 bases). The CDR3 extends over 15 amino acids. V shed 5 bases and J shed 4 bases, with 12 bases lying between them. The germline gives CDR1 SGHVS, CDR2 FQNEAQ. The CDR3 nucleotides read TGTGCCAGCAGCCCCTCTCGGGGGTATAATTCACCCCTCCACTTT. It codes for CASSPSRGYNSPLHF.

The chain employs TRBV19 and TRBJ1-2; tentatively, D is TRBD1 (6 bases). The CDR3 consists of 14 residues. V was pared by 6 bases and J by 3 bases, with 14 bases between. CDR1 LNHDA and CDR2 SQIVND come from the germline V gene (reference sequence). Here the CDR3 reads CASRSGGRHYGYTF. The CDR3 region has the DNA TGTGCCAGTAGATCGGGGGGCCGGCACTATGGCTACACCTTC. Full variable domain (remainder filled in from reference TRBV19 and TRBJ1-2): DGGITQSPKYLFRKEGQNVTLSCEQNLNHDAMYWYRQDPGQGLRLIYYSQIVNDFQKGDIAEGYSVSREKKESFPLTVTSAQKNPTAFYLCASRSGGRHYGYTFGSGTRLTVV.

The chain couples TRBV19 to TRBJ1-5; TRBD1 aligns across 9 bases. Trimming took 4 bases from V and 4 from J; bases not matched to a gene: 11. The V gene's germline CDR1 is LNHDA and CDR2 SQIVND (reference sequence). This CDR3 has 17 residues. The CDR3 DNA sequence: TGTGCCAGTAGTACTCTACGGACAGGGGAGAGTAATCAGCCCCAGCATTTT. Protein product: CASSTLRTGESNQPQHF.

In this sample, this clone turned up a few times. The chain is built from TRBV18 and TRBJ2-7; tentatively, D is TRBD1 (6 bases). The ends were cut back, 3 bases at V and 2 bases at J, with 23 bases in the middle. The CDR3 sequence is 18 residues long. Germline V gene data show CDR1 as KGHSH and CDR2 as LQKENI. The CDR3 coding sequence is TGTGCCAGCTCACCGTCAGGGGATGCCTCCCCATGGGCCTACGAGCAGTACTTC. This sequence encodes CASSPSGDASPWAYEQYF.

This rearrangement joins TRBV14 to TRBJ1-6, with TRBD1 matching 11 bases. J was trimmed by 10 bases and V by 0 bases; bases with no gene match: 8. The germline V gene has CDR1 SGHDN and CDR2 FVKESK. The CDR3 contains 17 residues. The CDR3 sequence is CASSQDWTGGARSPLHF. The CDR3 nucleotides read TGTGCCAGCAGCCAAGATTGGACAGGGGGCGCAAGGTCACCCCTCCACTTT.

The chain uses TRBV7-9 and TRBJ1-1, with 7 bases aligning to TRBD1. V lost 5 bases to trimming and J lost 3 bases; unmatched junction nucleotides: 3. The germline gives CDR1 SEHNR, CDR2 FQNEAQ (reference sequence). This CDR3 comprises 13 residues. CDR3 residues: CASSQTGDTEAFF. Here the CDR3 DNA reads TGTGCCAGCAGCCAAACAGGGGACACTGAAGCTTTCTTT.

The V gene is TRBV9, the J gene TRBJ1-1; 10 nucleotides line up with TRBD1. Per germline, CDR1 SGDLS and CDR2 YYNGEE. V was pared by 4 bases and J by 4 bases, with 7 bases of the junction left unmatched. The CDR3 sequence is 15 residues long. In DNA, the CDR3 is TGTGCCAGCAGCCCGAGACAGGGGGCGGGCACTGAAGCTTTCTTT. Translated, it gives CASSPRQGAGTEAFF.

This clone was seen only once. The chain joins TRBV7-2 to TRBJ1-1; unclear D gene. The germline V gene encodes CDR1 SGHTA and CDR2 FQGNSA. The CDR3 is made up of 14 amino acids. Trimming took 3 bases from V and 4 from J, leaving 12 bases between them. In nucleotides, the CDR3 is TGTGCCAGCAGCTTGACGAGCCGGGGCACTGAAGCTTTCTTT. Translation: CASSLTSRGTEAFF.

The V and J genes are TRBV28 and TRBJ1-5, with 12 nucleotides matching TRBD1. The trim removed 7 bases at V and 4 bases at J, leaving 11 bases unmatched. Germline V gene lookup returns CDR1 MDHEN and CDR2 SYDVKM. The CDR3 loop spans 17 amino acids. CDR3 residues: CASNPIPGQGANQPQHF. Here the CDR3 DNA reads TGTGCCAGCAACCCTATACCGGGACAGGGGGCAAATCAGCCCCAGCATTTT.

This sequence joins TRBV9 and TRBJ2-3; D is possibly TRBD1 (5 bases). Germline assignment: CDR1 SGDLS and CDR2 YYNGEE. V shed 0 bases and J shed 4 bases, with 18 bases lying between them. The length of the CDR3 is 17 residues. The DNA for the CDR3 is TGTGCCAGCAGCGTAGAGCCCCTTGATGGGGCCCCAGATACGCAGTATTTT. This codes for CASSVEPLDGAPDTQYF.

Concerning this clone itself: Other DNA sequences of this sample code for an identical CDR3. J is TRBJ1-5 and V is TRBV2; 8 bases are shared with TRBD1. The CDR3 is made up of 15 amino acids. After removal of 4 bases from V and 2 bases from J, the junction contained 4 bases not matched to a gene. Germline V gives CDR1 SNHLY, CDR2 FYNNEI. The CDR3 DNA reads TGTGCCAGCAGTGCCGGGACAGGAGGCAATCAGCCCCAGCATTTT. It encodes CASSAGTGGNQPQHF.

The chain employs TRBV19 and TRBJ2-6; TRBD1 is a possible D gene (6 bases). The V end lost 9 bases, the J end lost 4 bases, and 34 bases lay between the germline ends. The CDR3 extends over 21 amino acids. Looked up from germline, CDR1 is LNHDA and CDR2 is SQIVND (reference sequence). The CDR3 loop reads CASLPRYLLRQDPRGANVLTF. For the CDR3, the DNA is TGTGCCAGCCTCCCACGATACCTACTCAGACAGGACCCTAGGGGGGCCAACGTCCTGACTTTC.

The chain employs TRBV5-6 and TRBJ2-1; the D gene is possibly TRBD2 (7 bases). This CDR3 contains 18 residues. Trimming removed 4 bases at V and 7 bases at J, with 27 bases between. Germline V gene data show CDR1 as SGHDT and CDR2 as YYEEEE. CDR3: CASSRQRWGGNWGNEQFF. Here the CDR3 DNA reads TGTGCCAGCAGCCGTCAACGATGGGGGGGCAATTGGGGAAATGAGCAGTTCTTC.

The V call is TRBV2, the J call TRBJ1-6; 7 nucleotides line up with TRBD1. Germline lookup yields CDR1 SNHLY and CDR2 FYNNEI. The ends lost 0 bases at V and 11 bases at J; junction bases unmatched: 1. This CDR3 contains 13 residues. CDR3 DNA sequence: TGTGCCAGCAGTGAAGCGGGGACAGCACCCCTCCACTTT. Translating it yields CASSEAGTAPLHF.

This rearrangement joins TRBV18 to TRBJ2-3; 13 bases are a match to TRBD2. This CDR3 spans 16 amino acids. Germline V CDR1 and CDR2: KGHSH, LQKENI. V trimming: 3 bases; J trimming: 6 bases; junction bases outside the gene matches: 6. The DNA for the CDR3 is TGTGCCAGCTCACCTTCCGGACTAGCGGGAGCCGATACGCAGTATTTT. It yields the protein CASSPSGLAGADTQYF.

The V gene is TRBV16, the J gene TRBJ1-4; 10 bases line up with TRBD1. Germline assignment: CDR1 KGHSY and CDR2 FQNENV. The CDR3 runs 14 residues. V shed 7 bases, J shed 8 bases, and the junction held 7 bases outside the gene matches. CDR3 in amino acids: CASTLQDRGEKLFF. The CDR3 nucleotides read TGTGCCAGCACGCTACAGGACAGGGGGGAAAAACTGTTTTTT.

Points on this clone: The same CDR3 is also encoded by other DNA sequences in this sample. The chain has TRBV6-4 and TRBJ2-2, with D unclear. Germline V gene data show CDR1 as MRHNA and CDR2 as SNTAGT. The CDR3 covers 13 residues. Trimming stripped 0 bases from V and 4 bases from J, with 3 bases between. The CDR3 is CASSDSSTGELFF. The CDR3 DNA reads TGTGCCAGCAGTGACTCTAGCACCGGGGAGCTGTTTTTT.

CDR3 sequence: CASSQDRVLAKNIQYF. CDR3 DNA: TGTGCCAGTAGTCAGGACAGGGTTCTAGCCAAAAACATTCAGTACTTC. The chain links TRBV19 to TRBJ2-4; 8 bases align to TRBD1. V lost 5 bases and J lost 0; bases outside the gene matches: 6. CDR1 LNHDA and CDR2 SQIVND come from the germline V gene (reference sequence). The CDR3 runs 16 residues. Complete variable domain (other parts from reference TRBV19 and TRBJ2-4): DGGITQSPKYLFRKEGQNVTLSCEQNLNHDAMYWYRQDPGQGLRLIYYSQIVNDFQKGDIAEGYSVSREKKESFPLTVTSAQKNPTAFYLCASSQDRVLAKNIQYFGAGTRLSVL.

V usage is TRBV6-5 and J usage is TRBJ1-1; D is uncertain. V lost 0 bases to trimming and J lost 4 bases, with 12 bases between them. The CDR3 has 15 residues. Germline CDR1 reads MNHEY; CDR2 reads SVGAGI. In DNA, the CDR3 is TGTGCCAGCAGTTACTCGGGCGGGCCGGGCACTGAAGCTTTCTTT. Protein sequence: CASSYSGGPGTEAFF.

The chain combines TRBV6-5 with TRBJ2-2; D gene unclear. Between the trimmed V and J ends, which lost 4 bases and 4 bases, there was a span of 10 bases. Per germline, CDR1 MNHEY and CDR2 SVGAGI. CDR3 length equals 14 residues. The CDR3 DNA reads TGTGCCAGCAGTTCAGGCCTTCCCACCGGGGAGCTGTTTTTT. Protein: CASSSGLPTGELFF.

This clone appeared a few times. The chain employs TRBV6-4 and TRBJ2-5; 9 nucleotides align to TRBD2. Germline values: CDR1 MRHNA, CDR2 SNTAGT. The CDR3 totals 15 residues. V lost 6 bases and J lost 1; bases outside the gene matches: 6. CDR3 protein: CASSSTSGVQETQYF. The CDR3 nucleotides are TGTGCCAGCAGCTCGACTAGCGGAGTCCAAGAGACCCAGTACTTC.

The chain uses TRBV6-1 and TRBJ2-1; 7 bases line up with TRBD1. The CDR3 runs to 12 residues. Germline V lookup: CDR1 MNHNS, CDR2 SASEGT. V lost 7 bases and J lost 7; bases outside the gene matches: 4. The CDR3 is CASTWTGNEQFF. The CDR3 nucleotides read TGTGCCAGCACCTGGACAGGTAATGAGCAGTTCTTC.

This chain uses TRBV5-6 with TRBJ2-3, with 10 bases identical to TRBD1. Per the germline V gene, CDR1 is SGHDT and CDR2 is YYEEEE. This CDR3 is built from 16 residues. J was trimmed by 1 base and V by 4 bases; bases with no gene match: 6. In DNA form, the CDR3 reads TGTGCCAGCAGCCATAAAGGACAGGGGGGCACAGATACGCAGTATTTT. Translated: CASSHKGQGGTDTQYF.

The chain recombines TRBV7-9 with TRBJ2-4; D is perhaps TRBD2 (5 bases). Trimming cost V 5 bases and J 3 bases, with 17 bases left between them. There are 16 residues in the CDR3. CDR1 SEHNR and CDR2 FQNEAQ come from the germline V gene (reference sequence). The DNA for the CDR3 is TGTGCCAGCAGCCAGCGGACTGATGCCGGCAAAAACATTCAGTACTTC. It encodes CASSQRTDAGKNIQYF. Full variable domain (missing parts from reference TRBV7-9 and TRBJ2-4): DTGVSQNPRHKITKRGQNVTFRCDPISEHNRLYWYRQTLGQGPEFLTYFQNEAQLEKSRLLSDRFSAERPKGSFSTLEIQRTEQGDSAMYLCASSQRTDAGKNIQYFGAGTRLSVL.

This clone was seen a single time. The CDR3 coding sequence is TGTGCCAGCAGCCCAGACCCGGAGGGAGGGCCCTACAATGAGCAGTTCTTC. Translating it yields CASSPDPEGGPYNEQFF. The chain is built from TRBV11-3 and TRBJ2-1, with 7 nucleotides matching TRBD2. After removal of 5 bases from V and 2 bases from J, the junction contained 12 bases not matched to a gene. The CDR3 contains 17 residues. The germline V gene encodes CDR1 SGHNT and CDR2 YENEEA.

This clone was seen only once. The V call is TRBV15, the J call TRBJ2-7; 9 bases match TRBD2. The germline CDR1 and CDR2 sequences are LNHNV and YYDKDF (reference sequence). The V gene end was trimmed by 8 bases and the J gene end by 2 bases; junction bases not matched to a gene: 7. The CDR3 loop spans 14 amino acids. The CDR3 DNA follows: TGTGCCACCTCCTGGGAGCGGGGGGCCTACGAGCAGTACGTC. It translates to CATSWERGAYEQYV.

This sequence joins TRBV6-6 and TRBJ1-2; 8 bases fit TRBD1. V lost 3 bases and J lost 0; bases outside the gene matches: 6. Germline-derived CDR1 and CDR2 are MNHNY and SVGAGI (reference sequence). The CDR3 extends over 16 amino acids. CDR3 loop: CASSYSGQDANYGYTF. In DNA, the CDR3 is TGTGCCAGCAGTTATTCGGGACAGGACGCTAACTATGGCTACACCTTC.

The chain joins TRBV6-6 to TRBJ2-5; D is unclear. Deletions cut 5 bases from V and 3 bases from J, with 13 bases between. In germline, CDR1 is MNHNY, CDR2 SVGAGI (reference sequence). The CDR3 loop spans 14 amino acids. This chain's CDR3 is CASSETPGEETQYF. CDR3 DNA sequence: TGTGCCAGCAGTGAGACCCCTGGAGAAGAGACCCAGTACTTC.